This TCR beta chain stems from a study of blood T cell repertoires in COVID-19. Study information: The cDNA or gDNA used as material had been derived from T cells, B-cell-depleted T cells, or PBMCs.

Cohort allocation depended upon clinical history that participants reported. Recovered Cohort 3 donors showed two negative PCRs, clearance, or symptom resolution. Authors' data handling: It was from reference gene primer amplification that nucleated cell counts were estimated. Assay: immunoSEQ multiplex PCR; the TCRdb copy retains only in-frame clones and omits some. The DNA gave D and trimming, while V, J and clone size come from that table. The data contain 170,000 or so clones, about 88% of them seen just once; the ten biggest clones take up around 7%. The CDR3 is made up of 12 amino acids. Germline V gives CDR1 SGHKS, CDR2 YYEKEE (reference sequence). Trimming pared 2 bases from V and 12 bases from J, leaving 15 bases between.

The specimen sequenced was PBMCs or T cells enriched from blood (not recorded which). This chain connects TRBV5-5 to TRBJ2-7, with D possibly TRBD2 on 6 matching bases. The clonotype was recovered from a woman between 50 and 59 years old who had recovered from COVID-19. Here the CDR3 reads CASSLTGDGRYF. The CDR3 region has the DNA TGTGCCAGCAGCTTAACGGGGGACGGTCGGTACTTC.